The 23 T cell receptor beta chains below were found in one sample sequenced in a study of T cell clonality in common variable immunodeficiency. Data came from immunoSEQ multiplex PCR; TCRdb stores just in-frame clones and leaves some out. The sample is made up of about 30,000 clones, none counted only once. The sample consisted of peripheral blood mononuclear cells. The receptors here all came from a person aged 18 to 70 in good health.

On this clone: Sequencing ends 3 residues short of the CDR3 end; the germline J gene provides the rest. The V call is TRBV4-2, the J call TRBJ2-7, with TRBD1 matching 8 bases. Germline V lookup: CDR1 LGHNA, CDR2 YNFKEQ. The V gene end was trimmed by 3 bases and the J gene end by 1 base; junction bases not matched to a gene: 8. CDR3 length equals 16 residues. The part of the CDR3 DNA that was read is TGTGCCAGCAGCCACACCCAGGGGGCTATTTCCTACGAG. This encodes CASSHTQGAISYE. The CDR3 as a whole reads CASSHTQGAISYEQYF.

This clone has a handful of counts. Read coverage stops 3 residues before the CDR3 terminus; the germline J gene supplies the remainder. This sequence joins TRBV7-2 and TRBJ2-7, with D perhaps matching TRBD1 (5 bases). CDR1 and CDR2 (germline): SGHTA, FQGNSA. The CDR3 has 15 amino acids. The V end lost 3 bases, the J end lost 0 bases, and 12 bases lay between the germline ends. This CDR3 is CASSFSTGLSYEQYF. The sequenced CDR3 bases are TGTGCCAGCAGCTTTTCAACAGGCCTCTCCTACGAG.

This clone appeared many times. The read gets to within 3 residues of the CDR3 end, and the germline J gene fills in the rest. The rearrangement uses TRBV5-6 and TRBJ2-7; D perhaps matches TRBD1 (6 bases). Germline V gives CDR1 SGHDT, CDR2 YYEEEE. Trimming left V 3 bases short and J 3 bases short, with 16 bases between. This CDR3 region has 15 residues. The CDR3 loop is CASSSTWTDVYEQYF. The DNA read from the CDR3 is TGTGCCAGCAGCTCAACCTGGACAGACGTCTACGAG.

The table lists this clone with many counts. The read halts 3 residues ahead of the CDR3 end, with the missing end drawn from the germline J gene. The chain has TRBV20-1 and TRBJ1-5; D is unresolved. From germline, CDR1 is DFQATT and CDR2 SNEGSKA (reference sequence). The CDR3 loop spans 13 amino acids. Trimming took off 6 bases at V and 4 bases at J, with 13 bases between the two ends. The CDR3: CSAYRSLNQPQHF. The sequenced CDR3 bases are TGCAGTGCGTACCGGTCCCTAAATCAGCCC.

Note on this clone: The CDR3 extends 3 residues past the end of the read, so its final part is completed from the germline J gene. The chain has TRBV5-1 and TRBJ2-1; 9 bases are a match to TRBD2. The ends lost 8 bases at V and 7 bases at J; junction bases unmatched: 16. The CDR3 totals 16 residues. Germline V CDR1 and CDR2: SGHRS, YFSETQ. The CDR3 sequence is CARGFQRGERGNEQFF. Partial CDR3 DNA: TGCGCCAGGGGGTTTCAGCGGGGGGAAAGGGGGAATGAG.

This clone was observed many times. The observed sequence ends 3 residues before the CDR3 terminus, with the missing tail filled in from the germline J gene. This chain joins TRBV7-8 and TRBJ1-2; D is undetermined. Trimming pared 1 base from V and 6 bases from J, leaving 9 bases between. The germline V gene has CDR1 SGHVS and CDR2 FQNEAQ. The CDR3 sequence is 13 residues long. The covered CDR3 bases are TGTGCCAGCAGCTTAGAACCTAATCATGGC. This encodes CASSLEPNHG. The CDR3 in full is CASSLEPNHGYTF.

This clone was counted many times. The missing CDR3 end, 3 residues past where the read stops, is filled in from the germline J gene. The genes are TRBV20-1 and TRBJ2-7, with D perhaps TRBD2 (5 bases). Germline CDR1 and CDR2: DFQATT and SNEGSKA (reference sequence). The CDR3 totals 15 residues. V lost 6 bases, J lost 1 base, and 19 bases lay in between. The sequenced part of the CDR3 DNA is TGCAGTGCCCCCGCCCTGGCGGGCCCTTCCTACGAG. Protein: CSAPALAGPSYE. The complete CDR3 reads CSAPALAGPSYEQYF.

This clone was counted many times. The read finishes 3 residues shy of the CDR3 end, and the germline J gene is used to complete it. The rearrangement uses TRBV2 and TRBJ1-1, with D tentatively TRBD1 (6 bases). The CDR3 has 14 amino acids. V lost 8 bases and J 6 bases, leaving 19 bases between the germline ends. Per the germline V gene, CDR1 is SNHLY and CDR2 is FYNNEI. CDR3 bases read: TGTGCCAGCCCAAGACAGGATTGGACGTCTGAA. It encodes CASPRQDWTSE. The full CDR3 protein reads CASPRQDWTSEAFF. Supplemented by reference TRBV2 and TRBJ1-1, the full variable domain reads EPEVTQTPSHQVTQMGQEVILRCVPISNHLYFYWYRQILGQKVEFLVSFYNNEISEKSEIFDDQFSVERPDGSNFTLKIRSTKLEDSAMYFCASPRQDWTSEAFFGQGTRLTVV.

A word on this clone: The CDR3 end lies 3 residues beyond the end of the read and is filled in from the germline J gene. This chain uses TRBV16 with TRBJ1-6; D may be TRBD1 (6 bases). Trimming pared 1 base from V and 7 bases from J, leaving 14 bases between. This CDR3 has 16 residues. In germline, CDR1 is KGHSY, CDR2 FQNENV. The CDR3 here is CASSQLVGAPNSPLHF. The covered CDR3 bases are TGTGCCAGCAGCCAATTGGTGGGGGCCCCGAATTCACCC.

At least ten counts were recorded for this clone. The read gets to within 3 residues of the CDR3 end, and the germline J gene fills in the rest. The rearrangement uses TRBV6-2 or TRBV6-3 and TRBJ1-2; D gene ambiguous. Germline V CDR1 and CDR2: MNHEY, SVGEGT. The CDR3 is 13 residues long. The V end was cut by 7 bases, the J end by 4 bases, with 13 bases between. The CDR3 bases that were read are TGTGCCAGCAAAAGGAGCGCGTTCTATGGC. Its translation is CASKRSAFYG. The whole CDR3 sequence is CASKRSAFYGYTF.

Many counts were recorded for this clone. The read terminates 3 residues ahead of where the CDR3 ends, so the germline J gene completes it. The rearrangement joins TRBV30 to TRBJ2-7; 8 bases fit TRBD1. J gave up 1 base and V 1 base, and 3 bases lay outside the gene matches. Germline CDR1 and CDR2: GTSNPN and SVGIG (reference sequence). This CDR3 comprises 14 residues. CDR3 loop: CAWSGRTGSYEQYF. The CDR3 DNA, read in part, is TGTGCCTGGAGTGGTCGGACAGGGTCCTACGAG.

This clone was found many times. Incomplete CDR3 DNA: TGTGCCATTCTGTCGGGCAGGGGGCTGGACGAG. It yields the protein CAILSGRGLDE. The whole CDR3 region reads CAILSGRGLDEQYF. The V gene is TRBV10-3, the J gene TRBJ2-7; 8 bases align to TRBD1. The CDR3 extends 3 residues past the end of the read, so its final part is completed from the germline J gene. The V gene's germline CDR1 is ENHRY and CDR2 SYGVKD. The CDR3 spans 14 residues. V trimming: 9 bases; J trimming: 5 bases; junction bases outside the gene matches: 12.

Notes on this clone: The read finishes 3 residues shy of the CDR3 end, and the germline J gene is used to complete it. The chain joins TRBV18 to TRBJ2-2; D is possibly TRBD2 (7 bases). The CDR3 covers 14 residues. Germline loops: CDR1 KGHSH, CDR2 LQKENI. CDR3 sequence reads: CASSPGGAGEKLFF. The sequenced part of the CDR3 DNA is TGTGCCAGCTCACCTGGGGGCGCGGGAGAAAAG.

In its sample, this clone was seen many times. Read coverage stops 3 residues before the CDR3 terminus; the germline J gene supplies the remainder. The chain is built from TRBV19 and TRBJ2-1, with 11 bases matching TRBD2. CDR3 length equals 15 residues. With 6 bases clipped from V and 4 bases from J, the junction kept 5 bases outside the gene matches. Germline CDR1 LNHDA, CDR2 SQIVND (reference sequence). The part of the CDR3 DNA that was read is TGTGCCAGTAGACTACTAGCGGGAGATTACAATGAG. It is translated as CASRLLAGDYNE. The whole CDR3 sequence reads CASRLLAGDYNEQFF.

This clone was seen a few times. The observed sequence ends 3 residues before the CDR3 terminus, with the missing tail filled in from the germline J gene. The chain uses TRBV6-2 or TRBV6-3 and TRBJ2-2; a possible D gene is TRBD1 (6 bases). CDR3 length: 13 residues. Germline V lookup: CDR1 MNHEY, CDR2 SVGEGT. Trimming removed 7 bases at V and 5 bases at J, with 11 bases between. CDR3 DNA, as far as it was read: TGTGCCAGCAATTCACAGGGAACCGGGGAG. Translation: CASNSQGTGE. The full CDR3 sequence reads CASNSQGTGELFF.

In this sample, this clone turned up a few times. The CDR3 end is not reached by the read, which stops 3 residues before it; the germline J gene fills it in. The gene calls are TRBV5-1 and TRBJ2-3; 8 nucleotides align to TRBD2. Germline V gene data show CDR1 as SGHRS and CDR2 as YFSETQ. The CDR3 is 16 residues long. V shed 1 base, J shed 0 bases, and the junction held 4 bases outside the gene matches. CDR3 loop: CASSLRGGASTDTQYF. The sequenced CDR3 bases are TGCGCCAGCAGCTTGCGGGGGGGGGCAAGCACAGATACG.

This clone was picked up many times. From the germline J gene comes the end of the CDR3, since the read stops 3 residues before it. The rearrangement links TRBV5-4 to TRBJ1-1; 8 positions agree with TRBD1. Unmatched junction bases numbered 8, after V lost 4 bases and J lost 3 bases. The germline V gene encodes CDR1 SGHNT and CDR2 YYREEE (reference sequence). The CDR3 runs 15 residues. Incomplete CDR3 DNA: TGTGCCAGCAGCAGAACAGGGGGAGAACACACTGAA. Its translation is CASSRTGGEHTE. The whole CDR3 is CASSRTGGEHTEAFF.

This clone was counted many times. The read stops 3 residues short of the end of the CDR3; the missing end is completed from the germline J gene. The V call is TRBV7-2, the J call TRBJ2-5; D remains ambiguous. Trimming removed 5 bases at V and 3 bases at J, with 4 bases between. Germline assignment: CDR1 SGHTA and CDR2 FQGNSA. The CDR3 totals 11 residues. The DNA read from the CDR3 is TGTGCCAGCAGCCCCAAAGAGACC. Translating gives CASSPKET. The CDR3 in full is CASSPKETQYF.

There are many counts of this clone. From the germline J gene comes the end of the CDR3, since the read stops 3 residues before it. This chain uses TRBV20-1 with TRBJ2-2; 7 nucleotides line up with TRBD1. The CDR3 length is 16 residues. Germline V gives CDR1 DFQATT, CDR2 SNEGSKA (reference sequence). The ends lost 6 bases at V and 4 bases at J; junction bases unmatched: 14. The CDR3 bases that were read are TGCAGTGCCCGACCCATGACAGGGCATCCCACCGGGGAG. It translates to CSARPMTGHPTGE. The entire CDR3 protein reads CSARPMTGHPTGELFF.

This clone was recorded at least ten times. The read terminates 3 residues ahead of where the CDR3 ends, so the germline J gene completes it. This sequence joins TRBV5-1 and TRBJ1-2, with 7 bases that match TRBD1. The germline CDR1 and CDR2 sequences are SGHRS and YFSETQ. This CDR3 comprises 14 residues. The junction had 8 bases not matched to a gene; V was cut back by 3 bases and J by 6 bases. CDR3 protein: CASSYLGGGNGYTF. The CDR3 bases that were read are TGCGCCAGCAGCTACCTTGGAGGGGGCAATGGC.

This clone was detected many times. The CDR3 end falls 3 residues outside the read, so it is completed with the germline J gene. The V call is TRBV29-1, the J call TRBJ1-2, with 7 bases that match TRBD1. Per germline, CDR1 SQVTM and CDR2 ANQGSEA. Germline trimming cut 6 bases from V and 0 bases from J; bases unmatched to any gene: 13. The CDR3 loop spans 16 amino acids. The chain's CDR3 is CSVMEWDSSTNYGYTF. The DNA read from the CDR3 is TGCAGCGTAATGGAGTGGGACAGCAGTACTAACTATGGC.

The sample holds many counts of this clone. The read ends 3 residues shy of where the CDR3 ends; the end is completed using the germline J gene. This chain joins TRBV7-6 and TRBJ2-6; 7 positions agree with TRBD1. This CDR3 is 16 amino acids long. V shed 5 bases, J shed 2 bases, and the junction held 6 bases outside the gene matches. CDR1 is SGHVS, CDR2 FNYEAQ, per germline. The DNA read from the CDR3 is TGTGCCAGCAGCCGGCCGGGGACAGCTGGGGCCAACGTC. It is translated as CASSRPGTAGANV. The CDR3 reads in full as CASSRPGTAGANVLTF.

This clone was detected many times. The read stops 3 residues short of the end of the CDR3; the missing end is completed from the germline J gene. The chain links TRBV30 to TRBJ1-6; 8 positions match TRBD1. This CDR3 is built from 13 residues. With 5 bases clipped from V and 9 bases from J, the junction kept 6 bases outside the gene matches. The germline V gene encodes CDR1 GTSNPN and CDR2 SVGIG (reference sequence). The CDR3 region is CAWGDRKASPLHF. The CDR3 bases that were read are TGTGCCTGGGGGGACAGGAAGGCTTCACCC.